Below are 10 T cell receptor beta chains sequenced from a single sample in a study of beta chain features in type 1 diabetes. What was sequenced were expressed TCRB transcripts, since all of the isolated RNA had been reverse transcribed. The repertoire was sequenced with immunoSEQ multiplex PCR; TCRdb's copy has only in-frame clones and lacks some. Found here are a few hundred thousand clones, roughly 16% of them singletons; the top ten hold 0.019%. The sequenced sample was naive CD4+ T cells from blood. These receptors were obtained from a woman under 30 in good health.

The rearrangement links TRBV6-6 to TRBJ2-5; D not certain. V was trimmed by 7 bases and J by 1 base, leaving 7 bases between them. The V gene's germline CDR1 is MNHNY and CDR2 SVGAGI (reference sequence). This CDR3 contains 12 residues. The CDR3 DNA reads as TGTGCCAGCAACAGTGGCCAAGAGACCCAGTACTTC. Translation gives CASNSGQETQYF.

The CDR3 bases are TGTGCCAGCAGCTCAGACAGAACCTATGGCTACACCTTC. Its protein is CASSSDRTYGYTF. This chain uses TRBV7-9 with TRBJ1-2, with D perhaps TRBD1 (5 bases). This CDR3 is built from 13 residues. Deletions cut 4 bases from V and 4 bases from J, with 10 bases between. Per germline, CDR1 SEHNR and CDR2 FQNEAQ (reference sequence). Looking up the rest from reference TRBV7-9 and TRBJ1-2 gives the full variable domain: DTGVSQNPRHKITKRGQNVTFRCDPISEHNRLYWYRQTLGQGPEFLTYFQNEAQLEKSRLLSDRFSAERPKGSFSTLEIQRTEQGDSAMYLCASSSDRTYGYTFGSGTRLTVV.

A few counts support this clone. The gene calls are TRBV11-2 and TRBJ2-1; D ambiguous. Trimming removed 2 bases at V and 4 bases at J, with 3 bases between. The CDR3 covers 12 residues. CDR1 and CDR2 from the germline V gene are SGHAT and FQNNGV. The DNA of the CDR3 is TGTGCCAGCAGCTTATCATACAATGAGCAGTTCTTC. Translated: CASSLSYNEQFF.

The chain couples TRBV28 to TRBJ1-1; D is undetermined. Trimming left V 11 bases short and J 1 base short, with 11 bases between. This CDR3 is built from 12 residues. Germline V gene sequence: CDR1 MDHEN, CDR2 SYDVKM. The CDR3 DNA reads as TGTGCCTGCGTCGTGCCGAACACTGAAGCTTTCTTT. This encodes CACVVPNTEAFF.

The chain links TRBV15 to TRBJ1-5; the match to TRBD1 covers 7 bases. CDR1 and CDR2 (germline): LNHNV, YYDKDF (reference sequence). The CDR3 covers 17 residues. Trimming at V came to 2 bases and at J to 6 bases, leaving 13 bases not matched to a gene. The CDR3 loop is CATSRPPGTAGSQPQHF. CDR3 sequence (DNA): TGTGCCACCAGCAGACCTCCTGGGACAGCAGGGTCTCAGCCCCAGCATTTT. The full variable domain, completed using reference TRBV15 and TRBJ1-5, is DAMVIQNPRYQVTQFGKPVTLSCSQTLNHNVMYWYQQKSSQAPKLLFHYYDKDFNNEADTPDNFQSRRPNTSFCFLDIRSPGLGDTAMYLCATSRPPGTAGSQPQHFGDGTRLSIL.

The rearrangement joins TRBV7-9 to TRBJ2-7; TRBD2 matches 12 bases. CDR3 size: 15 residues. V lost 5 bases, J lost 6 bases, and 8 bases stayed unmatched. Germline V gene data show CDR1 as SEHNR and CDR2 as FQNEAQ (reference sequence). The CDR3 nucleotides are TGTGCCAGCAGCATTAGGACTAGCGGGATACGCGAGCAGTACTTC. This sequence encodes CASSIRTSGIREQYF.

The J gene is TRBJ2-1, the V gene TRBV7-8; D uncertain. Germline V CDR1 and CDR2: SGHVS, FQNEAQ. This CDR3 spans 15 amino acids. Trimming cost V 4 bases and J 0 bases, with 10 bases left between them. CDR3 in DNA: TGTGCCAGCAGCTCGAGCCGGAGCTCCTACAATGAGCAGTTCTTC. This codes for CASSSSRSSYNEQFF.

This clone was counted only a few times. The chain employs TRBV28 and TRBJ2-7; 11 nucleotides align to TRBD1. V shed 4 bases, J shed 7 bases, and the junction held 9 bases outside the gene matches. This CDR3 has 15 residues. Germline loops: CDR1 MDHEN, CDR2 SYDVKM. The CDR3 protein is CASSSPGQGVGEQYF. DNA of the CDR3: TGTGCCAGCAGTTCCCCGGGACAGGGGGTAGGTGAGCAGTACTTC.

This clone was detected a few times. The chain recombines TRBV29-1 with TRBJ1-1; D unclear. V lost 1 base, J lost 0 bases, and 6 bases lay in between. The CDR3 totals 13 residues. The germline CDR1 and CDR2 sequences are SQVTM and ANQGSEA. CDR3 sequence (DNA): TGCAGCGTTGAAGCGGTGTTGAACACTGAAGCTTTCTTT. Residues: CSVEAVLNTEAFF.

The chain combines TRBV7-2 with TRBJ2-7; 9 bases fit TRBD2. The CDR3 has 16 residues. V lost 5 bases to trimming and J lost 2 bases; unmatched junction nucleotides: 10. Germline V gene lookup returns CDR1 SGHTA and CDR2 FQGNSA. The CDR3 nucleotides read TGTGCCAGCAGCCCGAAGCGGGAGGCGACCGCCTACGAGCAGTACTTC. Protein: CASSPKREATAYEQYF.